These 10 T cell receptor beta chains were sequenced from one sample in a study of T cells after yellow fever vaccination. TCRdb processed the 5' RACE reads anew with MiXCR; each CDR3 protein has one entry. The top ten hold around a third of the sample, which has roughly 56,000 distinct CDR3 sequences, 5% to 6.5% seen once. Sequences were derived from PBMCs, either bulk or a sorted T-cell subset (CD4+, CD8+, memory, or dextramer-sorted; not recorded which), sampled on the day of the yellow fever booster vaccination. All receptors derive from a young man who received the YFV17D yellow fever vaccine.

This clonotype was seen repeatedly, ten times or more. V and J are TRBV7-2 and TRBJ2-5, with unresolved D. Per the germline V gene, CDR1 is SGHTA and CDR2 is FQGNSA. The CDR3 extends over 13 amino acids. Trimming removed 5 bases from V and 5 bases from J, with 12 bases in between. The CDR3 DNA sequence: TGTGCCAGCAGCCGATCGAGCCATGAGACCCAGTACTTC. Translated, it gives CASSRSSHETQYF.

This clonotype was counted only a few times. This rearrangement joins TRBV20-1 to TRBJ1-6; D might be TRBD1 (5 bases). This CDR3 spans 17 amino acids. Trimming left V 0 bases short and J 10 bases short, with 22 bases between. The germline V gene has CDR1 DFQATT and CDR2 SNEGSKA (reference sequence). For the CDR3, the DNA is TGCAGTGCTAGAGACAGGGACTCCTCCTCGGGGGTCTCACCCCTCCACTTT. As protein: CSARDRDSSSGVSPLHF.

The V and J genes are TRBV14 and TRBJ1-2, with D possibly being TRBD1 (5 bases). V lost 0 bases to trimming and J lost 4 bases, with 12 bases between them. The CDR3 extends over 15 amino acids. The germline V gene encodes CDR1 SGHDN and CDR2 FVKESK. The chain's CDR3 is CASSQEAGSAYGYTF. In DNA, the CDR3 is TGTGCCAGCAGCCAAGAGGCAGGGTCGGCCTATGGCTACACCTTC.

This clonotype has at least ten counts. This chain connects TRBV6-5 to TRBJ2-5; 7 bases are a match to TRBD1. Germline V lookup: CDR1 MNHEY, CDR2 SVGAGI. The CDR3 has 15 residues. With 6 bases clipped from V and 4 bases from J, the junction kept 11 bases outside the gene matches. The CDR3 nucleotides are TGTGCCAGCAGGAAGACAGGGTCGAGCGGAGAGACCCAGTACTTC. It translates to CASRKTGSSGETQYF.

Remarks on this clonotype: The junction shows a germline mismatch at one end, possibly a read error. This chain links TRBV7-9 with TRBJ2-5; 8 bases align to TRBD2. Germline CDR1 SEHNR, CDR2 FQNEAQ (reference sequence). The CDR3 sequence is 15 residues long. This chain's CDR3 is CASSPGGGYQKTQYF. The CDR3 region has the DNA TGTGCCAGCAGCCCCGGGGGGGGTTACCAAAAGACCCAGTACTTC.

This clonotype was observed many times. The rearrangement joins TRBV7-7 to TRBJ2-3; D is perhaps TRBD1 or TRBD2 (5 bases each). Per the germline V gene, CDR1 is SSHAT and CDR2 is FNYEAQ (reference sequence). The CDR3 runs to 15 residues. V lost 2 bases, J lost 1 base, and 10 bases lay in between. The CDR3 reads CASSLTGRGTDTQYF. The CDR3 DNA follows: TGTGCCAGCAGCTTAACGGGGCGCGGCACAGATACGCAGTATTTT.

This clonotype was counted between two and nine times. V usage is TRBV28 and J usage is TRBJ1-2; the D gene is possibly TRBD1 (5 bases). CDR1 is MDHEN, CDR2 SYDVKM, per germline. Between the trimmed V and J ends, which lost 5 bases and 7 bases, there was a span of 14 bases. The CDR3 has 13 residues. The CDR3: CASSPLSQGGYTF. As DNA, the CDR3 is TGTGCCAGCAGTCCCCTCTCCCAGGGTGGCTACACCTTC.

This clonotype appeared a few times. CDR3: CSARDWGGADTQYF. The CDR3 bases are TGCAGTGCTAGAGATTGGGGGGGGGCCGATACGCAGTATTTT. The chain carries TRBV20-1 and TRBJ2-3; D might be TRBD2 (7 bases). Trimming removed 0 bases from V and 6 bases from J, with 13 bases in between. Germline V gives CDR1 DFQATT, CDR2 SNEGSKA (reference sequence). This CDR3 region has 14 residues.

V and J are TRBV7-2 and TRBJ1-1; no clear D gene. The CDR3 runs to 11 residues. Trimming pared 7 bases from V and 7 bases from J, leaving 10 bases between. Germline loops: CDR1 SGHTA, CDR2 FQGNSA. The CDR3 reads CASTPLIEAFF. DNA for the CDR3: TGTGCCAGCACCCCACTGATTGAAGCTTTCTTT. Full variable domain (rest looked up from reference TRBV7-2 and TRBJ1-1): GAGVSQSPSNKVTEKGKDVELRCDPISGHTALYWYRQSLGQGLEFLIYFQGNSAPDKSGLPSDRFSAERTGGSVSTLTIQRTQQEDSAVYLCASTPLIEAFFGQGTRLTVV.

The table lists this clonotype with many counts. The chain links TRBV10-3 to TRBJ2-1; maybe TRBD1 (6 bases). Germline CDR1 is ENHRY and CDR2 is SYGVKD. The V end was cut by 6 bases, the J end by 6 bases, with 12 bases between. This CDR3 comprises 13 residues. The CDR3 sequence is CAISQDRTNEQFF. CDR3 in DNA: TGTGCCATCAGCCAGGACAGAACCAATGAGCAGTTCTTC.